The entry below describes one T cell receptor (beta chain). Allocation to cohorts depended on clinical history reported by the participants. Cohort 3 recovered donors had two negative PCRs, clearance, or symptom resolution. The data were produced by immunoSEQ multiplex PCR, yet TCRdb's version contains in-frame clones alone and is incomplete. The table records fewer than 450,000 clones, around nine tenths of them present only once. This CDR3 has 12 residues. V was cut by 11 bases and J by 0 bases, with 10 bases left in between. CDR1 and CDR2 (germline): MDHEN, SYDVKM. The data stem from a study of blood T cell repertoires in COVID-19.

Sequenced input: PBMCs or T cells enriched from blood (not recorded which). The sequence was collected from a woman between 18 and 30 years old who had recovered from COVID-19. The chain recombines TRBV28 with TRBJ1-1, with D hard to call. The CDR3 region has the DNA TGTGCCGTCATAACAGTGAACACTGAAGCTTTCTTT. It specifies CAVITVNTEAFF.